This T cell receptor beta chain emerged from a study of siplizumab effects on memory and regulatory T cells. Sequencing was performed with immunoSEQ multiplex PCR; in TCRdb, only in-frame clones are kept and a portion is missing. The sample yields roughly 100,000 clones, just over 90% seen once. This CDR3 contains 15 residues. CDR1 and CDR2 (germline): SGHRS, YFSETQ. V was trimmed by 4 bases and J by 4 bases, leaving 15 bases between them. The specimen was CD4+ T cells sorted from blood. This clonotype originated in a human donor in good health. The rearrangement uses TRBV5-1 and TRBJ2-1; D is tentatively TRBD1 or TRBD2 (7 bases each). The CDR3 sequence: CASSPAGGGYNEQFF. As DNA, the CDR3 is TGCGCCAGCAGCCCCGCAGGGGGAGGGTACAATGAGCAGTTCTTC.